Sequencing of this T cell receptor beta chain was carried out in a study of cytomegalovirus exposure and HLA in healthy donors. Study information: Both the approximately 120 validation repertoires and the 550 to 750 first-cohort repertoires used the same platform, as reported by a later analysis.

The donors were part of the roughly 130-subject validation cohort, which stood apart from the approximately 700-subject first cohort. Study observations and caveats: Subsequent analysis found a tendency for first-cohort TCR clusters to co-occur within the roughly 130 validation repertoires. Most TCR sequences showed up rarely, but some public TCRs showed up in many donors.

As regards this clone: Its antigen remains unidentified.

The germline gives CDR1 SGHNT, CDR2 YYREEE (reference sequence). The ends were cut back, 1 base at V and 4 bases at J, with 9 bases in the middle. The CDR3 is made up of 13 amino acids. Profiled with immunoSEQ multiplex PCR; TCRdb holds only in-frame clones, not every one. This table holds under 250,000 clones, roughly 84% found once. The TCR was taken from a woman under 30 in good health and CMV-seropositive. The specimen was PBMCs. This chain connects TRBV5-4 to TRBJ2-7; D ambiguous. The CDR3: CASSLRSTYEQYF. The CDR3 region has the DNA TGTGCCAGCAGCTTGAGAAGCACGTACGAGCAGTACTTC.